The next 20 T cell receptor beta chains were all read from a single sample in a study of shared clonotypes between healthy human individuals. Clones were read by immunoSEQ multiplex PCR, and TCRdb kept only the in-frame ones, dropping some. There are some 1.4 million clones in the sample; around 97% occur only once, and roughly 1.2% lies in the top ten. The sequenced material came from naive CD4+ T cells sorted from blood. The subset denotes: CD45RA+ positively selected. These receptors were obtained from a man younger than 40 in good health.

The rearrangement links TRBV29-1 to TRBJ1-2; D remains unclear. Germline loops: CDR1 SQVTM, CDR2 ANQGSEA. V lost 4 bases and J lost 8, with 23 bases in between. CDR3 length equals 15 residues. The CDR3 DNA reads as TGCAGCGTTGCGGGCAGGCCCTTAACCCGCTTCGGCTACACCTTC. Its protein is CSVAGRPLTRFGYTF.

The chain carries TRBV5-1 and TRBJ2-4; 8 bases map to TRBD2. With 0 bases clipped from V and 8 bases from J, the junction kept 4 bases outside the gene matches. CDR1 and CDR2 from the germline V gene are SGHRS and YFSETQ. CDR3 length: 14 residues. The DNA of the CDR3 is TGCGCCAGCAGCTTGGCCACGGGAGGGGACATTCAGTACTTC. Translated: CASSLATGGDIQYF.

The chain recombines TRBV28 with TRBJ2-1; 7 positions match TRBD2. Germline CDR1 is MDHEN and CDR2 is SYDVKM. V lost 4 bases and J lost 2; bases outside the gene matches: 14. There are 18 residues in the CDR3. The CDR3 reads CASSSPPRVAGAYNEQFF. Written as DNA, the CDR3 is TGTGCCAGCAGTTCCCCTCCCCGGGTCGCGGGAGCCTACAATGAGCAGTTCTTC.

The chain links TRBV19 to TRBJ2-5, with 7 bases that match TRBD2. Trimming removed 6 bases from V and 1 base from J; junction bases left unmatched: 8. The CDR3 consists of 15 residues. Germline values: CDR1 LNHDA, CDR2 SQIVND (reference sequence). In DNA, the CDR3 is TGTGCCAGTAGACCGGGACTAACTACCCAAGAGACCCAGTACTTC. It specifies CASRPGLTTQETQYF.

This rearrangement joins TRBV7-8 to TRBJ2-7; D may be TRBD2 (5 bases). The CDR3 is made up of 16 amino acids. V was cut by 5 bases and J by 3 bases, with 20 bases left in between. Germline V lookup: CDR1 SGHVS, CDR2 FQNEAQ. The CDR3 sequence: CASSTRPHRENYEQYF. The CDR3 DNA reads as TGTGCCAGCAGCACTAGGCCCCACCGAGAAAACTACGAGCAGTACTTC.

The CDR3, as DNA: TGTGCCAGCAGTGTCCTACCGGGACAGGGGAACACTGAAGCTTTCTTT. Its translation is CASSVLPGQGNTEAFF. The rearrangement uses TRBV28 and TRBJ1-1; 9 bases fit TRBD1. The V gene end was trimmed by 5 bases and the J gene end by 1 base; junction bases not matched to a gene: 8. The CDR3 length is 16 residues. Germline assignment: CDR1 MDHEN and CDR2 SYDVKM. Full variable domain (rest looked up from reference TRBV28 and TRBJ1-1): DVKVTQSSRYLVKRTGEKVFLECVQDMDHENMFWYRQDPGLGLRLIYFSYDVKMKEKGDIPEGYSVSREKKERFSLILESASTNQTSMYLCASSVLPGQGNTEAFFGQGTRLTVV.

This chain connects TRBV9 to TRBJ2-1, with D possibly called TRBD1 or TRBD2 (5 bases each). CDR3 size: 15 residues. The V gene lost 6 bases and the J gene lost 1 base, with 14 bases spanning the gap. From germline, CDR1 is SGDLS and CDR2 YYNGEE. DNA of the CDR3: TGTGCCAGCACCGCCGGGGCAGCATCCTACAATGAGCAGTTCTTC. Its translation is CASTAGAASYNEQFF.

The genes are TRBV4-2 and TRBJ2-2, with 9 bases identical to TRBD2. CDR3 size: 20 residues. The trim removed 0 bases at V and 4 bases at J, leaving 15 bases unmatched. Germline V gives CDR1 LGHNA, CDR2 YNFKEQ. In DNA form, the CDR3 reads TGTGCCAGCAGCCAAGAAGTTCGACTAGCGGAACTTTGGGGCACCGGGGAGCTGTTTTTT. Translating gives CASSQEVRLAELWGTGELFF.

The chain has TRBV28 and TRBJ2-1; no firm D call. The CDR3 sequence is 16 residues long. V lost 0 bases, J lost 0 bases, and 9 bases lay in between. Germline lookup yields CDR1 MDHEN and CDR2 SYDVKM. In nucleotides, the CDR3 is TGTGCCAGCAGTTTATGGCCGACGAGCTCCTACAATGAGCAGTTCTTC. Translating gives CASSLWPTSSYNEQFF.

The V gene is TRBV7-9, the J gene TRBJ2-7; tentatively, D is TRBD1 (6 bases). In germline, CDR1 is SEHNR, CDR2 FQNEAQ (reference sequence). CDR3 length: 14 amino acids. Trimming left V 2 bases short and J 1 base short, with 9 bases between. The CDR3 nucleotides are TGTGCCAGCAGCTTAAACAGGGAGTCCTACGAGCAGTACTTC. Its protein product is CASSLNRESYEQYF.

The rearrangement links TRBV5-1 to TRBJ2-1; weak D call: TRBD2 (5 bases). V was cut by 7 bases and J by 10 bases, with 21 bases left in between. The CDR3 spans 14 residues. Germline CDR1 is SGHRS and CDR2 is YFSETQ. The CDR3 coding sequence is TGCGCCAGCGTAATGGAGGCCCCGTCGAGGGAGCAGTTCTTC. Its translation: CASVMEAPSREQFF.

This chain joins TRBV28 and TRBJ1-5; 9 nucleotides line up with TRBD1. This CDR3 contains 15 residues. V shed 5 bases and J 6 bases; nucleotides not matched to a gene: 8. CDR1 and CDR2 (germline): MDHEN, SYDVKM. The CDR3 sequence is CASSQNRGLVQPQHF. The CDR3 DNA sequence: TGTGCCAGCAGTCAAAACAGGGGGCTAGTTCAGCCCCAGCATTTT.

The chain employs TRBV27 and TRBJ2-7, with TRBD2 identical over 8 bases. Germline assignment: CDR1 MNHEY and CDR2 SMNVEV (reference sequence). V gave up 1 base and J gave up 3 bases; unmatched junction bases: 5. This CDR3 region has 15 residues. The CDR3 nucleotides are TGTGCCAGCAGTTTATGGTCTAGCGGGCGCTACGAGCAGTACTTC. Its protein is CASSLWSSGRYEQYF.

The chain carries TRBV28 and TRBJ2-2; D remains ambiguous. The germline V gene has CDR1 MDHEN and CDR2 SYDVKM. The CDR3 loop spans 13 amino acids. Trimming took 5 bases from V and 0 from J, leaving 4 bases between them. CDR3 in DNA: TGTGCCAGCAGTGAGGCGAACACCGGGGAGCTGTTTTTT. Amino acid sequence: CASSEANTGELFF. Full variable domain (remainder filled in from reference TRBV28 and TRBJ2-2): DVKVTQSSRYLVKRTGEKVFLECVQDMDHENMFWYRQDPGLGLRLIYFSYDVKMKEKGDIPEGYSVSREKKERFSLILESASTNQTSMYLCASSEANTGELFFGEGSRLTVL.

CDR3 amino acids: CASSVDAYTDTQYF. CDR3 nucleotide sequence: TGTGCCAGCAGCGTAGATGCGTACACAGATACGCAGTATTTT. The chain employs TRBV9 and TRBJ2-3; D is undetermined. CDR1 is SGDLS, CDR2 YYNGEE, per germline. V was pared by 0 bases and J by 2 bases, with 7 bases between. The CDR3 runs 14 residues. The variable domain in full, with the rest retrieved from reference TRBV9 and TRBJ2-3, is DSGVTQTPKHLITATGQRVTLRCSPRSGDLSVYWYQQSLDQGLQFLIQYYNGEERAKGNILERFSAQQFPDLHSELNLSSLELGDSALYFCASSVDAYTDTQYFGPGTRLTVL.

The V and J genes are TRBV7-2 and TRBJ2-7, with 9 bases identical to TRBD2. CDR3 size: 14 residues. Trimming at V came to 2 bases and at J to 2 bases, leaving 1 base not matched to a gene. Germline V CDR1 and CDR2: SGHTA, FQGNSA. The CDR3 loop is CASSLIAGAYEQYF. CDR3 DNA sequence: TGTGCCAGCAGCTTAATAGCGGGAGCCTACGAGCAGTACTTC.

J is TRBJ2-1 and V is TRBV28; 13 nucleotides match TRBD2. The CDR3 sequence is 19 residues long. Germline CDR1 and CDR2: MDHEN and SYDVKM. The CDR3 is CANNCNRLAGGGSYNEQFF. The CDR3 DNA reads TGTGCGAACAATTGTAATCGACTAGCGGGAGGCGGGTCCTACAATGAGCAGTTCTTC.

The chain employs TRBV14 and TRBJ2-7, with 10 positions matching TRBD1. Germline CDR1 is SGHDN and CDR2 is FVKESK. CDR3 size: 17 residues. V lost 1 base and J lost 0; bases outside the gene matches: 6. The CDR3 nucleotides are TGTGCCAGCAGCCAAGGCGTTGGGACAGGGGCCTCCTACGAGCAGTACTTC. Translating it yields CASSQGVGTGASYEQYF.

The chain employs TRBV5-5 and TRBJ2-7; the match to TRBD2 covers 9 bases. CDR3 length equals 15 residues. Germline CDR1 and CDR2: SGHKS and YYEKEE (reference sequence). The trim removed 2 bases at V and 3 bases at J, leaving 6 bases unmatched. The CDR3 DNA follows: TGTGCCAGCAGCTTTGCGGGAGGGCCTGGCTACGAGCAGTACTTC. Its translation is CASSFAGGPGYEQYF.

The chain employs TRBV5-6 and TRBJ2-2; 7 bases match TRBD1. The CDR3 is made up of 15 amino acids. Germline lookup yields CDR1 SGHDT and CDR2 YYEEEE. The junction had 5 bases not matched to a gene; V was cut back by 6 bases and J by 0 bases. This CDR3 reads CASTPGTANTGELFF. CDR3 DNA sequence: TGTGCCAGCACCCCCGGGACAGCGAACACCGGGGAGCTGTTTTTT.